This TCR beta chain was sequenced in a study of cytomegalovirus exposure and HLA in healthy donors. For the study at large: Assignment to the Caucasian-associated ancestry cluster applied to 81% of the approximately 420 genotyped donors. Regarding the study as a whole: Presence/absence analyses treated sequencing depth as roughly uniform across donors. HLA allele associations emerged for roughly 17,000 TCR beta sequences in a later analysis, at 0.05 false discovery rate.

13 Jbeta primers and 60 Vbeta primers were used for the PCR. Repertoires were generated with immunoSEQ multiplex PCR, while TCRdb's copy carries only in-frame clones and drops some. The sample has more than 150,000 clones, 79% seen once. There are 16 residues in the CDR3. The V gene's germline CDR1 is SGHDT and CDR2 YYEEEE. V lost 5 bases and J 7 bases, leaving 21 bases between the germline ends. About this clone itself: The target antigen is unknown.

The sequence derives from a girl between 5 and 17 years old in good health and CMV-seropositive. Source material: PBMCs. The chain joins TRBV5-6 to TRBJ2-2; D possibly corresponds to TRBD1 (6 bases). The CDR3 loop is CASRIETGGVSGELFF. The CDR3 DNA reads as TGTGCCAGCAGGATAGAGACAGGCGGAGTTAGCGGGGAGCTGTTTTTT. The whole variable domain, filled in from reference TRBV5-6 and TRBJ2-2, reads DAGVTQSPTHLIKTRGQQVTLRCSPKSGHDTVSWYQQALGQGPQFIFQYYEEEERQRGNFPDRFSGHQFPNYSSELNVNALLLGDSALYLCASRIETGGVSGELFFGEGSRLTVL.